Below are 21 T cell receptor beta chains sequenced from a single sample in a study of blood T cell repertoires in COVID-19. Using immunoSEQ multiplex PCR, the repertoire was profiled, and TCRdb retains in-frame clones only, with some absent. This table holds 300,000 to 350,000 clones, about nine tenths found once. The source material was peripheral blood. The receptor source for this set is a young man with COVID-19, enrolled during active disease.

V is TRBV30 and J is TRBJ2-7; D remains ambiguous. Trimming took 3 bases from V and 4 from J, leaving 16 bases between them. Germline V gene data show CDR1 as GTSNPN and CDR2 as SVGIG (reference sequence). This CDR3 region has 14 residues. CDR3 nucleotide sequence: TGTGCCTGGAGCCCTGCGGTGTTTGTTTACGAGCAGTACTTC. Translated: CAWSPAVFVYEQYF.

The chain has TRBV7-2 and TRBJ1-2; 7 bases are shared with TRBD1. The CDR3 contains 16 residues. The germline gives CDR1 SGHTA, CDR2 FQGNSA. V dropped 8 bases and J dropped 4; count of bases not matched to a gene: 16. This CDR3 reads CASSTSRGRGIYGYTF. In DNA form, the CDR3 reads TGTGCCAGCTCAACTTCAAGGGGGCGCGGAATCTATGGCTACACCTTC.

This clone was seen only once. The V gene is TRBV5-6, the J gene TRBJ2-5, with no clear D. V was shortened by 2 bases and J by 2 bases, with 7 bases between the two germline ends. Germline loops: CDR1 SGHDT, CDR2 YYEEEE. The CDR3 length is 13 residues. The DNA of the CDR3 is TGTGCCAGCAGCTTCGCCGAGCAAGAGACCCAGTACTTC. The encoded protein is CASSFAEQETQYF.

This clone was picked up one time. V is TRBV19 and J is TRBJ2-4, with a tentative D call TRBD2 (5 bases). Germline values: CDR1 LNHDA, CDR2 SQIVND (reference sequence). V was clipped by 3 bases and J by 10 bases, with 10 bases between them. This CDR3 comprises 12 residues. The CDR3 coding sequence is TGTGCCAGTAGTATTGCGACGGGGATTCAGTACTTC. Translating gives CASSIATGIQYF.

CDR3 amino acids: CASSQGLGEQFF. The CDR3 DNA reads as TGTGCCAGCAGCCAAGGACTAGGGGAGCAGTTCTTC. This chain uses TRBV3-1 (or the pseudogene TRBV3-2) with TRBJ2-1; tentatively, D is TRBD2 (6 bases). The germline gives CDR1 LGHDT, CDR2 YNNKEL (reference sequence). The CDR3 covers 12 residues. Trimming removed 1 base from V and 10 bases from J, with 8 bases in between.

The chain recombines TRBV21-1 with TRBJ1-1; the table assigns TRBD1, which was not confirmed against the DNA. TRBV21-1 is a pseudogene segment. The CDR3 is 18 amino acids. CDR3 nucleotides: TGTGCCAGCAGCAAAGCGCGGGGGACAGGAAGCATGAACACTGAAGCTTTCTTT. This codes for CASSKARGTGSMNTEAFF.

The genes are TRBV6-5 and TRBJ2-7; D is possibly TRBD1 (6 bases). CDR3 length equals 15 residues. Germline V gives CDR1 MNHEY, CDR2 SVGAGI. Trimming cost V 10 bases and J 2 bases, with 21 bases left between them. This chain's CDR3 is CATRPQGRATYEQYF. DNA for the CDR3: TGTGCCACCCGCCCACAGGGAAGGGCCACCTACGAGCAGTACTTC.

This clone appeared a single time. CDR3 residues: CASTVLRLETQYF. For the CDR3, the DNA is TGTGCCAGCACTGTGTTGCGGCTAGAGACCCAGTACTTC. The chain is built from TRBV7-3 and TRBJ2-5, with D uncertain. The germline CDR1 and CDR2 sequences are SGHTA and FQGTGA. CDR3 length: 13 amino acids. V was shortened by 7 bases and J by 4 bases, with 13 bases between the two germline ends.

The chain carries TRBV5-4 and TRBJ1-2; no definite D call. There are 13 residues in the CDR3. Germline CDR1 reads SGHNT; CDR2 reads YYREEE (reference sequence). The ends were cut back, 0 bases at V and 5 bases at J, with 8 bases in the middle. In DNA form, the CDR3 reads TGTGCCAGCAGCTTGGCTGCAGGTTATGGCTACACCTTC. Translation: CASSLAAGYGYTF.

This rearrangement joins TRBV9 to TRBJ2-2; D call uncertain. Germline values: CDR1 SGDLS, CDR2 YYNGEE. V lost 3 bases to trimming and J lost 5 bases, with 8 bases between them. The CDR3 runs to 13 residues. CDR3 residues: CASSAFSTGELFF. The CDR3 DNA reads as TGTGCCAGCAGCGCATTTAGTACCGGGGAGCTGTTTTTT.

The rearrangement uses TRBV19 and TRBJ2-2; TRBD2 matches 13 bases. The CDR3 contains 16 residues. The trim removed 5 bases at V and 3 bases at J, leaving 3 bases unmatched. In germline, CDR1 is LNHDA, CDR2 SQIVND (reference sequence). Here the CDR3 reads CASSLGLAGDTGELFF. DNA for the CDR3: TGTGCCAGTAGTCTAGGACTAGCGGGAGACACCGGGGAGCTGTTTTTT. The whole variable domain, filled in from reference TRBV19 and TRBJ2-2, reads DGGITQSPKYLFRKEGQNVTLSCEQNLNHDAMYWYRQDPGQGLRLIYYSQIVNDFQKGDIAEGYSVSREKKESFPLTVTSAQKNPTAFYLCASSLGLAGDTGELFFGEGSRLTVL.

The rearrangement links TRBV7-2 to TRBJ1-1; TRBD1 matches at 7 bases. Losses at the gene ends were 7 bases for V and 1 base for J; bases not matched to a gene: 6. This CDR3 is built from 14 residues. Germline V gene data show CDR1 as SGHTA and CDR2 as FQGNSA. The CDR3 nucleotides read TGTGCCAGCACGGAAGGACAGGAGAACACTGAAGCTTTCTTT. Translating gives CASTEGQENTEAFF.

This chain uses TRBV5-6 with TRBJ1-3; possible D gene TRBD1, 5 bases. V was cut by 0 bases and J by 2 bases, with 9 bases left in between. This CDR3 is built from 15 residues. CDR1 SGHDT and CDR2 YYEEEE come from the germline V gene. The CDR3 DNA reads as TGTGCCAGCAGCTTGGTATCAGGGCCTGGAAACACCATATATTTT. It specifies CASSLVSGPGNTIYF.

J is TRBJ1-4 and V is TRBV2; TRBD1 matches at 11 bases. Losses at the gene ends were 8 bases for V and 3 bases for J; bases not matched to a gene: 11. The CDR3 has 17 amino acids. In germline, CDR1 is SNHLY, CDR2 FYNNEI. CDR3 protein: CASQPSDRGPANEKLFF. The CDR3 DNA reads as TGTGCCAGCCAACCCTCGGACAGGGGGCCGGCTAATGAAAAACTGTTTTTT. Full variable domain (rest looked up from reference TRBV2 and TRBJ1-4): EPEVTQTPSHQVTQMGQEVILRCVPISNHLYFYWYRQILGQKVEFLVSFYNNEISEKSEIFDDQFSVERPDGSNFTLKIRSTKLEDSAMYFCASQPSDRGPANEKLFFGSGTQLSVL.

The chain uses TRBV19 and TRBJ1-2, with 10 bases fitting TRBD1. Germline V lookup: CDR1 LNHDA, CDR2 SQIVND (reference sequence). Trimming removed 4 bases from V and 0 bases from J; junction bases left unmatched: 2. CDR3 length equals 15 residues. The CDR3, as DNA: TGTGCCAGTAGTAGACAGGGGGCGCCTAACTATGGCTACACCTTC. Protein product: CASSRQGAPNYGYTF.

As to this clone: This CDR3 is also generated by other DNA sequences in the sample. The rearrangement uses TRBV12-3 or TRBV12-4 and TRBJ1-1, with TRBD1 as a possible D gene (6 bases). Trimming removed 6 bases from V and 4 bases from J, with 12 bases in between. CDR3 length: 13 residues. CDR3 coding DNA: TGTGCCAGCAGCCTACAGGGTAGCACTGAAGCTTTCTTT. It is translated as CASSLQGSTEAFF.

This chain uses TRBV11-2 with TRBJ1-5; 7 bases line up with TRBD1. With 5 bases clipped from V and 0 bases from J, the junction kept 4 bases outside the gene matches. Germline CDR1 reads SGHAT; CDR2 reads FQNNGV. The CDR3 is 15 amino acids. The CDR3 loop reads CASSPGTDSNQPQHF. The CDR3 nucleotides read TGTGCCAGCAGCCCTGGGACAGATAGCAATCAGCCCCAGCATTTT.

The rearrangement joins TRBV2 to TRBJ2-3; TRBD2 matches 10 bases. The ends lost 8 bases at V and 4 bases at J; junction bases unmatched: 9. The CDR3 has 15 residues. CDR1 and CDR2 from the germline V gene are SNHLY and FYNNEI. CDR3 coding DNA: TGTGCCAGCGAAAGAGCGGGGGGGCCCCCAGATACGCAGTATTTT. Its protein is CASERAGGPPDTQYF.

This clone showed up just once. The rearrangement joins TRBV12-5 to TRBJ2-4; TRBD1 matches at 10 bases. Germline assignment: CDR1 LGHNT and CDR2 FRNRAP. The CDR3 length is 16 residues. V lost 5 bases, J lost 2 bases, and 6 bases stayed unmatched. For the CDR3, the DNA is TGTGCTAGTGGTACCGACAGGGGGCTAACCAAAAACATTCAGTACTTC. This encodes CASGTDRGLTKNIQYF.

The chain joins TRBV6-6 to TRBJ2-1, with 8 bases lining up with TRBD2. V was pared by 4 bases and J by 7 bases, with 9 bases of the junction left unmatched. CDR1 MNHNY and CDR2 SVGAGI come from the germline V gene (reference sequence). The CDR3 length is 15 residues. The CDR3 nucleotides are TGTGCCAGCAGTTTCGCCCAGCGGGAGAGGAATGAGCAGTTCTTC. It encodes CASSFAQRERNEQFF.

The chain has TRBV5-1 and TRBJ2-1; 8 bases map to TRBD1. The CDR3 runs to 16 residues. Germline-derived CDR1 and CDR2 are SGHRS and YFSETQ. Trimming cost V 2 bases and J 0 bases; bases outside gene matches: 4. The CDR3 region has the DNA TGCGCCAGCAGCTTCAGGGGGCGATCCTCCTACAATGAGCAGTTCTTC. Translated: CASSFRGRSSYNEQFF. Supplemented by reference TRBV5-1 and TRBJ2-1, the full variable domain reads KAGVTQTPRYLIKTRGQQVTLSCSPISGHRSVSWYQQTPGQGLQFLFEYFSETQRNKGNFPGRFSGRQFSNSRSEMNVSTLELGDSALYLCASSFRGRSSYNEQFFGPGTRLTVL.